This T cell receptor beta chain appears in the sequencing data of a study of vaccination and CD4 T cells after COVID-19. Sequencing of the DNA from cultured CD4+ T cells was carried out with the Oncomine TCR Beta short-read assay. TCRdb re-analysed the PCR reads in MiXCR, keeping a single row per CDR3 protein. The table lists fewer than 20,000 distinct CDR3 sequences, roughly 76% of them singletons, with approximately 17% in the top ten. The treatment: approximately 9-day PBMC culture with coronavirus spike peptide pools or control peptides (ViraFEST assay). On this clonotype: Its antigen is not known.

The TCR comes from a human donor who had recovered from COVID-19. Sequencing was carried out using CD4+ T cells from blood, cultured in vitro.

CDR3 DNA: TGCAGTGCTAGTTTGCTAGCGGGAGGTCGCCCCGGGGAGCTGTTTTTT. The encoded protein is CSASLLAGGRPGELFF. The gene calls are TRBV20-1 and TRBJ2-2; 11 bases are shared with TRBD2. Germline CDR1 reads DFQATT; CDR2 reads SNEGSKA (reference sequence). This CDR3 has 16 amino acids. Germline trimming cut 3 bases from V and 6 bases from J; bases unmatched to any gene: 9.